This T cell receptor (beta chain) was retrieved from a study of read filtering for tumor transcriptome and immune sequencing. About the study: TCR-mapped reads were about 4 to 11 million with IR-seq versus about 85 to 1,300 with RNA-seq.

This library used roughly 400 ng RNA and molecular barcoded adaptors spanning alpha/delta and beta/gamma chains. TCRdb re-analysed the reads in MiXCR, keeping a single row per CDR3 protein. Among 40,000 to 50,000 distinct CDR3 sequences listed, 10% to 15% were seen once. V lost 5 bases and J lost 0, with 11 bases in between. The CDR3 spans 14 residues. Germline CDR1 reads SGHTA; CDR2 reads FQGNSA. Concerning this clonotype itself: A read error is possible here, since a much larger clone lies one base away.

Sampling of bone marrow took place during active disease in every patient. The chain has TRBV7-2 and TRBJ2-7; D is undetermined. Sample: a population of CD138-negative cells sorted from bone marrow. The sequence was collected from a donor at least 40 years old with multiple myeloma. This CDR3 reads CASSRSMNSYEQYF. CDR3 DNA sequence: TGTGCCAGCAGCCGCTCGATGAACTCCTACGAGCAGTACTTC.